Each of the 25 T cell receptor beta chains below was sequenced from the same sample in a study of control samples from healthy donors and cancer patients. Measured with immunoSEQ multiplex PCR; TCRdb has only the in-frame clones, and not every one. Here the sample spans 90,000 to 100,000 clones, roughly 82% being singletons. The sequencing input was blood. The receptors shown here come from a man between 60 and 70 years old in good health.

The rearrangement joins TRBV5-1 to TRBJ1-2, with 8 bases aligning to TRBD1. V lost 4 bases to trimming and J lost 3 bases; unmatched junction nucleotides: 5. The CDR3 runs 14 residues. Germline values: CDR1 SGHRS, CDR2 YFSETQ. The CDR3 DNA sequence: TGCGCCAGCAGCGTGGACAGGGCTGACTATGGCTACACCTTC. Translated: CASSVDRADYGYTF.

This chain connects TRBV6-6 to TRBJ1-2, with D uncertain. Germline V gene data show CDR1 as MNHNY and CDR2 as SVGAGI (reference sequence). V was clipped by 0 bases and J by 6 bases, with 5 bases between them. This CDR3 spans 12 amino acids. CDR3 residues: CASSYSRDGYTF. For the CDR3, the DNA is TGTGCCAGCAGTTACTCGAGGGATGGCTACACCTTC.

This clone was recorded once. The chain links TRBV5-1 to TRBJ2-5, with 7 bases lining up with TRBD1. The CDR3 covers 14 residues. Germline assignment: CDR1 SGHRS and CDR2 YFSETQ. The V segment lost 3 bases and the J segment 0 bases; nucleotides outside the gene matches: 2. The CDR3 nucleotides are TGCGCCAGCAGCTCCGGGACAGACCAAGAGACCCAGTACTTC. This encodes CASSSGTDQETQYF.

V and J are TRBV6-5 and TRBJ2-1, with D hard to call. The V gene's germline CDR1 is MNHEY and CDR2 SVGAGI. The CDR3 contains 15 residues. V shed 8 bases and J shed 4 bases, with 18 bases lying between them. For the CDR3, the DNA is TGTGCCAGCTCAGGATCGAGCGAAACGTACAATGAGCAGTTCTTC. It yields the protein CASSGSSETYNEQFF.

This clone was observed a single time. V gene TRBV6-5 combines with J gene TRBJ2-3; 7 bases align to TRBD2. CDR1 is MNHEY, CDR2 SVGAGI, per germline. The CDR3 covers 15 residues. V lost 7 bases to trimming and J lost 0 bases; unmatched junction nucleotides: 7. The CDR3 reads CASKRTRYSTDTQYF. The CDR3 nucleotides read TGTGCCAGCAAGAGGACTAGATATAGCACAGATACGCAGTATTTT.

The V gene is TRBV10-3, the J gene TRBJ1-3; D unclear. CDR3 size: 17 residues. CDR1 and CDR2 (germline): ENHRY, SYGVKD. The V end lost 3 bases, the J end lost 4 bases, and 19 bases lay between the germline ends. The CDR3 region has the DNA TGTGCCATCAGTGACGCGGCGAGGACTGGGCAGGGAAACACCATATATTTT. This sequence encodes CAISDAARTGQGNTIYF.

The gene calls are TRBV18 and TRBJ2-7; D ambiguous. The CDR3 runs 13 residues. The V end lost 6 bases, the J end lost 2 bases, and 11 bases lay between the germline ends. The germline CDR1 and CDR2 sequences are KGHSH and LQKENI. CDR3 bases: TGTGCCAGCTCCCGACCTGAGACCTACGAGCAGTACTTC. This encodes CASSRPETYEQYF. The variable domain in full, completed from reference TRBV18 and TRBJ2-7, reads NAGVMQNPRHLVRRRGQEARLRCSPMKGHSHVYWYRQLPEEGLKFMVYLQKENIIDESGMPKERFSAEFPKEGPSILRIQQVVRGDSAAYFCASSRPETYEQYFGPGTRLTVT.

V and J are TRBV28 and TRBJ2-3, with D perhaps matching TRBD2 (6 bases). Germline V lookup: CDR1 MDHEN, CDR2 SYDVKM. Trimming took 6 bases from V and 2 from J, leaving 18 bases between them. This CDR3 has 16 residues. CDR3 nucleotide sequence: TGTGCCAGCAGACCTCATAGCGGAAGAGACACAGATACGCAGTATTTT. Its translation: CASRPHSGRDTDTQYF.

This clone came up once. CDR3 bases: TGTGCCAGCAGTGAGAAGGAGTTCTCTGGGGCCAACGTCCTGACTTTC. It specifies CASSEKEFSGANVLTF. The rearrangement joins TRBV6-1 to TRBJ2-6; D not resolved. The V gene lost 3 bases and the J gene lost 0 bases, with 9 bases spanning the gap. This CDR3 is 16 amino acids long. CDR1 MNHNS and CDR2 SASEGT come from the germline V gene.

The chain employs TRBV18 and TRBJ1-1; TRBD1 might be the D (6 bases). The CDR3 spans 14 residues. Per germline, CDR1 KGHSH and CDR2 LQKENI. V lost 4 bases to trimming and J lost 1 base, with 10 bases between them. In nucleotides, the CDR3 is TGTGCCAGCTCACGGGGGGCCGGGAACACTGAAGCTTTCTTT. Protein product: CASSRGAGNTEAFF.

Of note for this clone: This same CDR3 is encoded by further DNA sequences in the sample. The chain carries TRBV9 and TRBJ1-6; 10 bases are shared with TRBD1. CDR3 length: 14 residues. CDR1 and CDR2 from the germline V gene are SGDLS and YYNGEE. Losses at the gene ends were 4 bases for V and 9 bases for J; bases not matched to a gene: 4. The CDR3 DNA sequence: TGTGCCAGCAGCACTGGACAGGGGGTTTCACCCCTCCACTTT. It translates to CASSTGQGVSPLHF.

The chain joins TRBV27 to TRBJ1-1, with D possibly TRBD1 on 5 matching bases. Trimming removed 2 bases from V and 5 bases from J, with 9 bases in between. This CDR3 has 13 residues. The germline V gene encodes CDR1 MNHEY and CDR2 SMNVEV (reference sequence). CDR3 sequence: CASSLGGWTEAFF. CDR3 sequence (DNA): TGTGCCAGCAGTTTAGGGGGTTGGACTGAAGCTTTCTTT.

The chain employs TRBV2 and TRBJ2-3; maybe TRBD2 (5 bases). With 4 bases removed from V and 0 bases from J, the gap between germline ends came to 8 bases. Germline V CDR1 and CDR2: SNHLY, FYNNEI. The length of the CDR3 is 14 residues. CDR3 residues: CASSAGLSTDTQYF. The CDR3 nucleotides are TGTGCCAGCAGTGCTGGACTGAGCACAGATACGCAGTATTTT.

Only one count was recorded for this clone. The chain joins TRBV11-3 to TRBJ2-1; D may correspond to TRBD1 or TRBD2 (5 bases each). The V and J ends lost 5 bases and 9 bases respectively, with 20 bases between them. CDR1 SGHNT and CDR2 YENEEA come from the germline V gene. The CDR3 loop spans 15 amino acids. The CDR3 here is CASSPTRGPASEQFF. CDR3 sequence (DNA): TGTGCCAGCAGCCCCACGAGGGGCCCGGCTTCTGAGCAGTTCTTC.

The CDR3 coding sequence is TGCGCCAGCAGCCAAGCGGCAGCGGGGGCCTACAATGAGCAGTTCTTC. Translation: CASSQAAAGAYNEQFF. This chain links TRBV4-1 with TRBJ2-1; 8 nucleotides align to TRBD2. Germline V CDR1 and CDR2: MGHRA, YSYEKL. This CDR3 has 16 amino acids. V shed 1 base, J shed 2 bases, and the junction held 4 bases outside the gene matches.

DNA of the CDR3: TGTGCCAGCAGCTTGGGCCTAGGGGGCGAGGTCAATCAGCCCCAGCATTTT. It encodes CASSLGLGGEVNQPQHF. The V call is TRBV5-5, the J call TRBJ1-5; 7 bases are a match to TRBD1. The junction had 9 bases not matched to a gene; V was cut back by 0 bases and J by 3 bases. The CDR3 loop spans 17 amino acids. The V gene's germline CDR1 is SGHKS and CDR2 YYEKEE (reference sequence).

This chain uses TRBV7-9 with TRBJ2-5; TRBD1 is a possible D gene (6 bases). CDR3 length: 15 residues. With 3 bases removed from V and 2 bases from J, the gap between germline ends came to 13 bases. From germline, CDR1 is SEHNR and CDR2 FQNEAQ (reference sequence). CDR3 DNA: TGTGCCAGCAGCTTCCGACAGGACCTACAAGAGACCCAGTACTTC. Protein product: CASSFRQDLQETQYF.

The V call is TRBV7-9, the J call TRBJ2-7; a possible D gene is TRBD1 (6 bases). V dropped 5 bases and J dropped 6 bases, with 11 bases sitting between them. Per germline, CDR1 SEHNR and CDR2 FQNEAQ (reference sequence). The length of the CDR3 is 12 residues. CDR3 sequence reads: CASSVQGTEQYF. Here the CDR3 DNA reads TGTGCCAGCAGCGTGCAGGGGACCGAGCAGTACTTC. The variable domain in full, completed from reference TRBV7-9 and TRBJ2-7, reads DTGVSQNPRHKITKRGQNVTFRCDPISEHNRLYWYRQTLGQGPEFLTYFQNEAQLEKSRLLSDRFSAERPKGSFSTLEIQRTEQGDSAMYLCASSVQGTEQYFGPGTRLTVT.

This chain links TRBV24-1 with TRBJ1-1; 9 positions match TRBD1. Germline V gene lookup returns CDR1 KGHDR and CDR2 SFDVKD. V trimming: 9 bases; J trimming: 1 base; junction bases outside the gene matches: 2. CDR3 length: 13 amino acids. CDR3 residues: CATGTGQNTEAFF. The DNA for the CDR3 is TGTGCCACCGGGACAGGGCAGAACACTGAAGCTTTCTTT.

The chain employs TRBV28 and TRBJ1-3; D gene unclear. The CDR3 consists of 14 residues. Between the trimmed V and J ends, which lost 7 bases and 0 bases, there was a span of 10 bases. CDR1 is MDHEN, CDR2 SYDVKM, per germline. The DNA for the CDR3 is TGTGCCAGCACCGAGAAAGGCTCTGGAAACACCATATATTTT. Its translation is CASTEKGSGNTIYF.

The rearrangement joins TRBV20-1 to TRBJ1-1; 7 bases fit TRBD1. The CDR3 runs to 14 residues. V lost 3 bases to trimming and J lost 7 bases; unmatched junction nucleotides: 11. In germline, CDR1 is DFQATT, CDR2 SNEGSKA (reference sequence). The CDR3 DNA sequence: TGCAGTGCTAGTTCCCGACAGGGCGCTAGTGAAGCTTTCTTT. Its protein product is CSASSRQGASEAFF.

The chain uses TRBV6-5 and TRBJ2-7, with D possibly matching TRBD2 (5 bases). CDR1 and CDR2 from the germline V gene are MNHEY and SVGAGI. V was clipped by 11 bases and J by 2 bases, with 10 bases between them. The CDR3 is 11 amino acids. The CDR3 DNA is TGTGCCGCGGGCCCCACCTACGAGCAGTACTTC. Protein: CAAGPTYEQYF.

The CDR3 coding sequence is TGTGCCAGCAGCCAAGGCGTTGGTGAGCAGTTCTTC. It codes for CASSQGVGEQFF. The rearrangement links TRBV4-2 to TRBJ2-1; D is undetermined. Looked up from germline, CDR1 is LGHNA and CDR2 is YNFKEQ. V lost 1 base, J lost 9 bases, and 7 bases lay in between. The length of the CDR3 is 12 residues.

The CDR3 bases are TGTGCCAGCAGAGGGACCCTCTACGAGCAGTACTTC. This codes for CASRGTLYEQYF. The rearrangement links TRBV6-5 to TRBJ2-7, with D possibly called TRBD1 or TRBD2 (5 bases each). The CDR3 totals 12 residues. Germline V lookup: CDR1 MNHEY, CDR2 SVGAGI. V lost 6 bases and J lost 3, with 9 bases in between.

The chain has TRBV5-1 and TRBJ2-7; possibly TRBD1 for D (5 bases). Germline CDR1 and CDR2: SGHRS and YFSETQ. Trimming took off 0 bases at V and 0 bases at J, with 10 bases between the two ends. The CDR3 is made up of 15 amino acids. The CDR3 DNA reads as TGCGCCAGCAGCTTGGCTCAGGGTTACTCCTACGAGCAGTACTTC. Residues: CASSLAQGYSYEQYF.